This T cell receptor (beta chain) was sequenced in a study of shared clonotypes between healthy human individuals (dated by TCRdb to the early 2020s). Regarding the complete study: The cohort included three men and a couple of women between 18 and 49 years of age. Per donor, three plates each were used for CD4 naive and CD4 memory, two for CD8 naive, and one for CD8 memory. Blood TCR repertoires of five healthy adults were deeply sequenced to estimate repertoire size and the extent of clonotype sharing between individuals. To increase sequencing depth and limit assay-specific biases, TCR repertoire library preparation and sequencing were carried out by different laboratories using diverse techniques. Each donor's leukapheresis produced roughly between roughly 0.85 and 9.5 billion PBMCs. The paper as a whole reports these results and caveats: Sampling was restricted to blood, and TCR repertoires in tissue are likely to differ from TCR repertoires in blood. Compared with non-shared clonotypes, clonotypes shared by all four sorted-subset donors had higher generation probabilities. Across a handful of donors, roughly 5% of naive CD4, over 3% of naive CD8, roughly 2.2% of memory CD4, and approximately 0.4% of memory CD8 clonotypes were shared. Pairwise subsampling led to the expectation that sequencing depth would affect the degree of clonotype sharing among donors. Because the study included only a small number of donors, the genetic and exposure-history diversity represented was limited. Estimated clonotype richness was generally larger for naive than for memory subsets. Incomplete sequencing was indicated by rarefaction of sorted-subset datasets, despite the large sequencing depth.

CD8 naive samples were CD45RO-negative cells positively selected for CCR7, giving a CD45RA+CCR7+ population that excluded TemRA cells. The donors were healthy, HIV-negative adults who had no recently reported acute infections or vaccinations. Only Caucasian adults living in Nashville, Tennessee, USA were represented among the donors. Blood was obtained by leukapheresis, after which PBMCs were separated by Ficoll-Histopaque density gradient centrifugation and cryopreserved in liquid nitrogen vapor phase. Analytical flow cytometry was used to check the purity and quantity of every magnetically sorted T cell population. Each sorted fraction had its genomic DNA isolated and then quantified by UV absorbance on a Nanodrop 2000c. Regarding this clone: There is no known antigen for this receptor. Per-base quality was not reported, and no clone a single base away is much larger than it.

Using the deep immunoSEQ assay, TCR CDR3 regions were amplified from genomic DNA by multiplex PCR. Genomic DNA extracted from each cell subset was distributed evenly over all wells of several immunoSEQ 96-well plates, and each plate served as one replicate. Each replicate PCR for sorted subsets received approximately 200 ng genomic DNA, equal to about 30,000 T cell genomes. Purified libraries were measured with a Qubit 3.0 fluorometer, size-checked on a Bioanalyzer 2100, and measured again with the KAPA Library Quantification kit. A separate single-read 150-cycle Illumina NextSeq 550 flow cell was used to sequence each immunoSEQ 96-well plate. For the original study's pipeline: Because the immunoSEQ output held only junctional sequences and lacked quality scores, the filtering could not match the filtering applied to full-length reads. To assign V/J genes and CDR3, sequences were annotated against IMGT germline references using PyIR, a Python wrapper for IgBLAST v1.9. Reads with weak V/J assignments (E-value above 1e-6), missing CDR3, stop codons, out-of-frame junctions, or ambiguous translated residues were removed. V3J clonotypes were defined as sequences sharing the same inferred V gene, J gene, and CDR3 amino acid sequence. Percentage overlap between repertoires was calculated by dividing the number of shared unique clonotypes by the size of the smaller repertoire. Repertoire richness was assessed with RTK rarefaction, the Chao1 estimator, and Recon v2.1 estimates of unobserved clonotypes. OLGA was used to compute generation probabilities for all TCRbeta clonotypes that the gDNA method yielded from four donors. TCRdb stores this immuneACCESS table with in-frame sequences only. Part of the clones is absent; in the studies checked, under half of the shortfall reflects unresolved V genes, and no reason is known for the rest. That table gives V, J and clone size, and the DNA gave D and trimming. This sample has about 820,000 clones in its table, and 85% to 95% of those were observed once. The top ten hold about 25% of the sample.

Per the germline V gene (reference sequence), MNHEY is the CDR1 and SMNVEV is the CDR2. From its cysteine to its phenylalanine, the CDR3 spans 12 amino acids. Solely the CDR3 DNA is kept, with 36 bases framed from the first base. V is shortened by 6 bases, J by 5 bases, and the region joining them spans 10 bases. This TCR was sampled from a man aged 30 to 39 in good health. The sequencing input was naive CD8+ T cells sorted from blood. The sample's cell subset or site label, decoded: CD45RA+CCR7+. Recombination linked TRBV27 to TRBJ2-5, with no D gene named confidently. The CDR3 is CASRKGYETQYF. The DNA is as follows: TGTGCCAGCAGGAAGGGCTACGAGACCCAGTACTTC.